These 26 T cell receptor beta chains were sequenced from one sample in a study of T cells after yellow fever vaccination. TCRdb re-analysed the 5' RACE reads in MiXCR, keeping a single row per CDR3 protein. Found here are roughly 50,000 distinct CDR3 sequences, 7.4% of them singletons; the top ten hold 28%. The material sequenced was CD8+ T cells sorted from PBMCs, taken less than 16 days after the first yellow fever vaccination. The receptors derive from a man younger than 30 who received the YFV17D yellow fever vaccine.

V gene TRBV12-3 or TRBV12-4 combines with J gene TRBJ2-7; D is perhaps TRBD2 (6 bases). Trimming took 4 bases from V and 0 from J, leaving 10 bases between them. The length of the CDR3 is 14 residues. This chain's CDR3 is CASSWDGGSYEQYF. The CDR3 DNA is TGTGCCAGCAGTTGGGACGGGGGCTCCTACGAGCAGTACTTC.

This clonotype was detected ten times or more. The V gene is TRBV6-5, the J gene TRBJ2-7; unclear D gene. Trimming pared 6 bases from V and 2 bases from J, leaving 14 bases between. This CDR3 has 14 residues. Germline V CDR1 and CDR2: MNHEY, SVGAGI. DNA of the CDR3: TGTGCCAGCAGCCCTCTCGGGTTAGCCTACGAGCAGTACTTC. This sequence encodes CASSPLGLAYEQYF.

This clonotype was picked up many times. The rearrangement uses TRBV7-6 and TRBJ2-5; possible D gene TRBD2, 5 bases. Trimming pared 3 bases from V and 2 bases from J, leaving 13 bases between. CDR3 length: 15 residues. CDR1 and CDR2 (germline): SGHVS, FNYEAQ. CDR3 amino acids: CASSFLFGEQETQYF. The CDR3 nucleotides read TGTGCCAGCAGCTTCTTGTTCGGGGAACAAGAGACCCAGTACTTC. The entire variable domain, with the rest obtained from reference TRBV7-6 and TRBJ2-5, is as follows: GAGVSQSPRYKVTKRGQDVALRCDPISGHVSLYWYRQALGQGPEFLTYFNYEAQQDKSGLPNDRFSAERPEGSISTLTIQRTEQRDSAMYRCASSFLFGEQETQYFGPGTRLLVL.

This clonotype was seen many times. The chain employs TRBV7-9 and TRBJ2-7, with D uncertain. Germline V gives CDR1 SEHNR, CDR2 FQNEAQ (reference sequence). There are 11 residues in the CDR3. V was shortened by 3 bases and J by 3 bases, with 3 bases between the two germline ends. The CDR3 reads CASSLDYEQYF. In DNA form, the CDR3 reads TGTGCCAGCAGCTTGGACTACGAGCAGTACTTC.

This clonotype showed up many times. CDR3 in DNA: TGTGCCAGCAGCTCGAAACAGGAATTCACTGAAGCTTTCTTT. As protein: CASSSKQEFTEAFF. V is TRBV7-9 and J is TRBJ1-1; D possibly corresponds to TRBD1 (5 bases). CDR3 size: 14 residues. Trimming removed 4 bases at V and 4 bases at J, with 13 bases between. Germline V gene data show CDR1 as SEHNR and CDR2 as FQNEAQ (reference sequence). The full variable domain, with the rest looked up from reference TRBV7-9 and TRBJ1-1, is DTGVSQNPRHKITKRGQNVTFRCDPISEHNRLYWYRQTLGQGPEFLTYFQNEAQLEKSRLLSDRFSAERPKGSFSTLEIQRTEQGDSAMYLCASSSKQEFTEAFFGQGTRLTVV.

This clonotype was recorded many times. The DNA is omitted, as the CDR3 cannot be located on it reliably, and the CDR3 follows TCRdb's listing. The chain couples TRBV6-5 to TRBJ2-3; TRBD1 is the table's D call, not checked against the DNA. CDR1 is MNHEY and CDR2 is SVGAGI in the germline V gene. A total of 19 residues make up the CDR3, ends included. CDR3 protein: CASSYSMALGTGQTDTQYF.

This clonotype was counted at least ten times. V usage is TRBV7-9 and J usage is TRBJ2-7, with unresolved D. V lost 2 bases, J lost 1 base, and 12 bases lay in between. Germline V CDR1 and CDR2: SEHNR, FQNEAQ (reference sequence). The CDR3 has 15 amino acids. The CDR3 spells CASSLSPRPSYEQYF. The CDR3 region has the DNA TGTGCCAGCAGCTTAAGTCCTCGACCTTCCTACGAGCAGTACTTC.

This clonotype was seen repeatedly, ten times or more. CDR3 sequence reads: CASSQDSSYRSYGYTF. In nucleotides, the CDR3 is TGCGCCAGCAGCCAAGATTCGAGTTACAGGAGCTATGGCTACACCTTC. J is TRBJ1-2 and V is TRBV4-1; D may be TRBD1 (5 bases). V was clipped by 0 bases and J by 4 bases, with 15 bases between them. The CDR3 is 16 amino acids. CDR1 is MGHRA and CDR2 is YSYEKL in the germline V gene.

This clonotype occurred a few times. The V and J genes are TRBV5-4 and TRBJ2-3; D perhaps matches TRBD2 (5 bases). The germline V gene has CDR1 SGHNT and CDR2 YYREEE (reference sequence). V lost 4 bases and J 5 bases, leaving 17 bases between the germline ends. There are 15 residues in the CDR3. The CDR3 region has the DNA TGTGCCAGCAGCCCGGACCAGCTGGGGAGAGATACGCAGTATTTT. Translating it yields CASSPDQLGRDTQYF. Complete variable domain (other parts from reference TRBV5-4 and TRBJ2-3): ETGVTQSPTHLIKTRGQQVTLRCSSQSGHNTVSWYQQALGQGPQFIFQYYREEENGRGNFPPRFSGLQFPNYSSELNVNALELDDSALYLCASSPDQLGRDTQYFGPGTRLTVL.

This clonotype was recorded many times. An end of the junction differs from the germline gene, which may be a read error. This sequence joins TRBV4-2 and TRBJ2-4; no clear D. The V gene's germline CDR1 is LGHNA and CDR2 YNFKEQ. This CDR3 spans 13 amino acids. The CDR3 region has the DNA TGTGCCAGCAGCCACCCGATGGGCGGCATTGAGTACTTC. Protein product: CASSHPMGGIEYF.

This clonotype has ten or more counts. This rearrangement joins TRBV10-3 to TRBJ1-2; D gene uncertain. There are 14 residues in the CDR3. V gave up 10 bases and J gave up 8 bases, with 23 bases separating them. CDR1 is ENHRY, CDR2 SYGVKD, per germline. CDR3 bases: TGTGCCACGTGGATAGGGCCAACCCCGGACGGCTACACCTTC. Translated, it gives CATWIGPTPDGYTF.

At least ten counts were recorded for this clonotype. V usage is TRBV23-1 and J usage is TRBJ2-5; D may be TRBD1 (7 bases). TRBV23-1 is an open reading frame, and its role is uncertain. This CDR3 is built from 13 residues. CDR3 region: CSTRDSPGETQYF. The CDR3, as DNA: TGCTCGACTAGGGACAGCCCAGGGGAGACCCAGTACTTC.

This clonotype was picked up many times. V and J are TRBV6-5 and TRBJ1-5; 9 bases line up with TRBD1. Germline assignment: CDR1 MNHEY and CDR2 SVGAGI. The CDR3 covers 15 residues. V lost 5 bases and J lost 4; bases outside the gene matches: 6. CDR3 sequence reads: CASSLPGQGNQPQHF. The CDR3 nucleotides read TGTGCCAGCAGTCTACCGGGACAGGGAAATCAGCCCCAGCATTTT.

Many counts were recorded for this clonotype. J is TRBJ2-5 and V is TRBV25-1; D gene ambiguous. Germline values: CDR1 MGHDK, CDR2 SYGVNS. V was shortened by 3 bases and J by 4 bases, with 6 bases between the two germline ends. The CDR3 totals 12 residues. The CDR3 DNA reads TGTGCCAGCAGTGACCCGGTAGAGACCCAGTACTTC. Translated: CASSDPVETQYF.

A few counts support this clonotype. The chain's CDR3 is CASSLWLAGDNEQFF. For the CDR3, the DNA is TGTGCCAGCAGCTTGTGGCTAGCGGGGGACAATGAGCAGTTCTTC. V is TRBV5-6 and J is TRBJ2-1; 10 nucleotides line up with TRBD2. The CDR3 length is 15 residues. The germline CDR1 and CDR2 sequences are SGHDT and YYEEEE. With V trimmed by 1 base and J by 5 bases, 3 bases remained unmatched.

This clonotype was observed at least ten times. The J gene is TRBJ2-7, the V gene TRBV10-3; D is possibly TRBD1 or TRBD2 (5 bases each). CDR1 and CDR2 (germline): ENHRY, SYGVKD. V shed 6 bases and J shed 4 bases, with 19 bases lying between them. The CDR3 sequence is 15 residues long. Here the CDR3 DNA reads TGTGCCATCAGCCCGGGGACCGGACATCCTTACGAGCAGTACTTC. Translation gives CAISPGTGHPYEQYF.

This clonotype was seen at least ten times. The chain links TRBV20-1 to TRBJ2-1; D might be TRBD2 (5 bases). Germline CDR1 reads DFQATT; CDR2 reads SNEGSKA (reference sequence). Trimming stripped 6 bases from V and 9 bases from J, with 12 bases between. This CDR3 is 11 amino acids long. CDR3 in DNA: TGCAGTGCCCCCTGGAGCGGTGAGCAGTTCTTC. Protein sequence: CSAPWSGEQFF.

At least ten counts were recorded for this clonotype. The rearrangement joins TRBV20-1 to TRBJ2-4; possibly TRBD1 for D (5 bases). In germline, CDR1 is DFQATT, CDR2 SNEGSKA (reference sequence). The germline V and J ends were trimmed by 0 bases and 4 bases, with 13 bases remaining between them. This CDR3 is built from 15 residues. This CDR3 is CSARDLETAKNIQYF. CDR3 DNA: TGCAGTGCTAGAGATCTGGAGACAGCTAAAAACATTCAGTACTTC.

The rearrangement joins TRBV6-1 to TRBJ2-7; D call uncertain. The CDR3 is 12 amino acids. CDR1 is MNHNS and CDR2 is SASEGT in the germline V gene. The CDR3 bases are TGTGCCAGCCGTGAGTGGGCCCACGAGCAGTACGTC. Translated: CASREWAHEQYV.

This chain connects TRBV5-1 to TRBJ1-1; TRBD1 is a possible D gene (6 bases). V lost 0 bases and J lost 3, with 12 bases in between. There are 15 residues in the CDR3. Germline V gene data show CDR1 as SGHRS and CDR2 as YFSETQ. The chain's CDR3 is CASSLVVAGDTEAFF. The CDR3 coding sequence is TGCGCCAGCAGCTTGGTCGTAGCAGGGGACACTGAAGCTTTCTTT. Full variable domain (outside the CDR3, taken from reference TRBV5-1 and TRBJ1-1): KAGVTQTPRYLIKTRGQQVTLSCSPISGHRSVSWYQQTPGQGLQFLFEYFSETQRNKGNFPGRFSGRQFSNSRSEMNVSTLELGDSALYLCASSLVVAGDTEAFFGQGTRLTVV.

Many counts were recorded for this clonotype. The J gene is TRBJ1-5, the V gene TRBV20-1, with 10 bases identical to TRBD1. Per the germline V gene, CDR1 is DFQATT and CDR2 is SNEGSKA (reference sequence). J was trimmed by 0 bases and V by 3 bases; bases with no gene match: 5. This CDR3 is 16 amino acids long. The CDR3, as DNA: TGCAGTGCTAGCGACAGGGGGCCCTATAGCAATCAGCCCCAGCATTTT. Translation: CSASDRGPYSNQPQHF.

This clonotype came up many times. The chain links TRBV7-9 to TRBJ1-2; 7 nucleotides match TRBD1. V was pared by 7 bases and J by 4 bases, with 9 bases of the junction left unmatched. Looked up from germline, CDR1 is SEHNR and CDR2 is FQNEAQ (reference sequence). This CDR3 has 14 amino acids. The CDR3 coding sequence is TGTGCCAGCACCACCCCGACAGGGCCCTATGGCTACACCTTC. Residues: CASTTPTGPYGYTF. The full variable domain, its missing parts supplied by reference TRBV7-9 and TRBJ1-2, is DTGVSQNPRHKITKRGQNVTFRCDPISEHNRLYWYRQTLGQGPEFLTYFQNEAQLEKSRLLSDRFSAERPKGSFSTLEIQRTEQGDSAMYLCASTTPTGPYGYTFGSGTRLTVV.

This clonotype occurred many times. V is TRBV6-2 or TRBV6-3 and J is TRBJ1-1; D is unclear. The CDR3 is made up of 13 amino acids. Germline values: CDR1 MNHEY, CDR2 SVGEGT. Trimming removed 2 bases at V and 7 bases at J, with 11 bases between. In nucleotides, the CDR3 is TGTGCCAGCAGTTACGGTCTAAGCAGTGAAGCTTTCTTT. Amino acid sequence: CASSYGLSSEAFF.

This clonotype was recorded at least ten times. The chain links TRBV2 to TRBJ1-5, with D unresolved. Germline V gene lookup returns CDR1 SNHLY and CDR2 FYNNEI. The CDR3 consists of 14 residues. Between the trimmed V and J ends, which lost 5 bases and 5 bases, there was a span of 13 bases. The CDR3 region is CASSPPDGHQPQHF. In DNA, the CDR3 is TGTGCCAGCAGTCCCCCCGACGGTCATCAGCCCCAGCATTTT.

To note about this clonotype: The junction departs from the called germline gene at one end, perhaps through a read error. The chain couples TRBV5-7 to TRBJ2-7; D is perhaps TRBD2 (6 bases). TRBV5-7 is an open reading frame, and its role is uncertain. This CDR3 is 14 amino acids long. The DNA for the CDR3 is TGTGCCATCAGCCCCGGGACCGGGGGCTACGAGCAGTACTTC. Its translation: CAISPGTGGYEQYF.

The V and J genes are TRBV4-3 and TRBJ2-7; 8 bases match TRBD1. Germline trimming cut 1 base from V and 2 bases from J; bases unmatched to any gene: 4. The germline gives CDR1 LGHNA, CDR2 YSLEER. The CDR3 has 15 residues. For the CDR3, the DNA is TGCGCCAGCAGCCAAGGGGCGGGACAGGCCTACGAGCAGTACTTC. It yields the protein CASSQGAGQAYEQYF.